A single sample gave rise to the 13 T cell receptor beta chains below, sequenced in a study of T cells in localized non-small cell lung cancer. Sequenced by immunoSEQ multiplex PCR; TCRdb stores in-frame clones only, minus some. This repertoire shows around 54,000 clones, 75% to 90% found once; its top ten account for 18%. The starting material was peripheral blood, obtained before any cancer treatment. These receptors were taken from a male donor aged 60 or over with stage III squamous cell lung carcinoma.

V gene TRBV15 combines with J gene TRBJ2-5, with D unclear. The CDR3 consists of 15 residues. Trimming removed 2 bases from V and 1 base from J, with 11 bases in between. Per the germline V gene, CDR1 is LNHNV and CDR2 is YYDKDF (reference sequence). CDR3 residues: CATSRNRGVQETQYF. The CDR3 DNA is TGTGCCACCAGCAGAAACCGTGGGGTCCAAGAGACCCAGTACTTC.

This rearrangement joins TRBV7-3 to TRBJ1-6; D unresolved. In germline, CDR1 is SGHTA, CDR2 FQGTGA. V lost 1 base to trimming and J lost 6 bases, with 16 bases between them. The CDR3 has 17 residues. CDR3 protein: CASSLNAMAVSNSPLHF. CDR3 DNA: TGTGCCAGCAGCTTAAATGCGATGGCAGTGTCTAATTCACCCCTCCACTTT.

The J gene is TRBJ2-2, the V gene TRBV4-1, with TRBD2 identical over 8 bases. Germline lookup yields CDR1 MGHRA and CDR2 YSYEKL. The CDR3 runs 18 residues. V was clipped by 1 base and J by 5 bases; unmatched bases: 12. This chain's CDR3 is CASSQGGRASGYTGELFF. The CDR3 region has the DNA TGCGCCAGCAGCCAAGGGGGTCGGGCTAGCGGGTATACCGGGGAGCTGTTTTTT.

This chain joins TRBV19 and TRBJ2-1; tentatively, D is TRBD1 (5 bases). Germline loops: CDR1 LNHDA, CDR2 SQIVND (reference sequence). Trimming cost V 6 bases and J 6 bases, with 12 bases left between them. CDR3 length: 13 residues. The CDR3 reads CASSNRQPNEQFF. For the CDR3, the DNA is TGTGCCAGTAGCAATCGACAGCCCAATGAGCAGTTCTTC.

The chain joins TRBV5-4 to TRBJ2-1, with TRBD2 matching over 7 bases. Unmatched junction bases numbered 4, after V lost 4 bases and J lost 0 bases. The CDR3 runs 15 residues. Germline CDR1 SGHNT, CDR2 YYREEE (reference sequence). The CDR3 protein is CASSHRTSSYNEQFF. Written as DNA, the CDR3 is TGTGCCAGCAGCCACAGGACTAGCTCCTACAATGAGCAGTTCTTC.

The chain employs TRBV28 and TRBJ2-3; D ambiguous. The CDR3 length is 16 residues. Trimming took off 8 bases at V and 0 bases at J, with 18 bases between the two ends. From germline, CDR1 is MDHEN and CDR2 SYDVKM. The DNA for the CDR3 is TGTGCCAGCGAGGCTGGGAAGTCAGCGAGCACAGATACGCAGTATTTT. Translation gives CASEAGKSASTDTQYF.

The J gene is TRBJ2-5, the V gene TRBV7-8; D is perhaps TRBD2 (6 bases). The germline V gene encodes CDR1 SGHVS and CDR2 FQNEAQ. The CDR3 is 13 amino acids. V gave up 3 bases and J gave up 2 bases, with 7 bases separating them. In DNA form, the CDR3 reads TGTGCCAGCAGCTTGACTAGACAAGAGACCCAGTACTTC. Its translation is CASSLTRQETQYF.

V usage is TRBV5-1 and J usage is TRBJ1-2, with TRBD1 as a possible D gene (5 bases). Trimming stripped 0 bases from V and 8 bases from J, with 8 bases between. CDR3 length: 12 amino acids. The germline gives CDR1 SGHRS, CDR2 YFSETQ. In nucleotides, the CDR3 is TGCGCCAGCAGCTTGGAAGGGGACGGCTACACCTTC. Its translation is CASSLEGDGYTF.

The chain links TRBV19 to TRBJ2-2, with 11 bases that match TRBD2. V lost 6 bases and J lost 5; bases outside the gene matches: 8. The CDR3 consists of 16 residues. Germline values: CDR1 LNHDA, CDR2 SQIVND (reference sequence). CDR3 coding DNA: TGTGCCAGTAGGACTCCGGGACTAGCGGTTACCGGGGAGCTGTTTTTT. This gives the protein CASRTPGLAVTGELFF.

The genes are TRBV29-1 and TRBJ2-7; the D gene is possibly TRBD1 (6 bases). From germline, CDR1 is SQVTM and CDR2 ANQGSEA. This CDR3 spans 13 amino acids. The ends were cut back, 4 bases at V and 2 bases at J, with 12 bases in the middle. The CDR3 reads CSVAHRTAYEQYF. CDR3 nucleotides: TGCAGCGTTGCCCACCGGACAGCCTACGAGCAGTACTTC.

This chain connects TRBV18 to TRBJ1-4, with a weak D call TRBD1 (6 bases). Between the trimmed V and J ends, which lost 3 bases and 2 bases, there was a span of 7 bases. The CDR3 extends over 14 amino acids. The V gene's germline CDR1 is KGHSH and CDR2 LQKENI. The CDR3 sequence: CASSPQGTNEKLFF. As DNA, the CDR3 is TGTGCCAGCTCACCTCAGGGGACTAATGAAAAACTGTTTTTT.

The chain employs TRBV5-6 and TRBJ1-6; D is unresolved. The length of the CDR3 is 16 residues. CDR1 and CDR2 (germline): SGHDT, YYEEEE. The V gene lost 0 bases and the J gene lost 10 bases, with 17 bases spanning the gap. The CDR3, as DNA: TGTGCCAGCAGCTTGGCCGAGAGCCAACCGAAGTCACCCCTCCACTTT. Residues: CASSLAESQPKSPLHF.

The chain has TRBV7-8 and TRBJ2-7; tentatively, D is TRBD1 (6 bases). The CDR3 length is 14 residues. CDR1 is SGHVS and CDR2 is FQNEAQ in the germline V gene. Trimming took 4 bases from V and 7 from J, leaving 17 bases between them. The CDR3 DNA follows: TGTGCCAGCAGCTCCCAGGGGACGGGTCGGGAGCAGTACTTC. Protein: CASSSQGTGREQYF.